This paragraph reports one T cell receptor (beta chain). Individuals aged 18 to 89 years were recruited from about two dozen US areas. Participants' reported clinical history set cohort assignment. This record comes from a study of blood T cell repertoires in COVID-19. In the study overall: PBMCs, B-cell-depleted T cells, or T cells were the source of the cDNA or gDNA that made up the material.

The germline V gene has CDR1 SGHVS and CDR2 FNYEAQ. CDR3 length: 15 amino acids. Germline trimming cut 0 bases from V and 4 bases from J; bases unmatched to any gene: 3. Under the authors' procedure: Amplified reference gene primers provided the basis for estimating nucleated cell counts. Clones were sequenced by immunoSEQ multiplex PCR, and TCRdb holds only the in-frame ones, with some missing. That table supplies the V and J calls and clone size; D and trimming were determined from the DNA. This table holds about 280,000 clones, around 90% found once. Sequencing was carried out using PBMCs or T cells enriched from blood (not recorded which). The TCR sequence derives from a woman between 18 and 29 years old with acute COVID-19. The genes are TRBV7-6 and TRBJ2-1, with 7 bases fitting TRBD1. The CDR3 spells CASSLAGTVYNEQFF. CDR3 nucleotide sequence: TGTGCCAGCAGCTTAGCAGGGACAGTATACAATGAGCAGTTCTTC.